These T cell receptor beta chains were read from a single sample in a study of T cells after yellow fever vaccination. Via MiXCR, TCRdb re-called the 5' RACE reads, giving one row per CDR3 protein. The data hold about 310,000 distinct CDR3 sequences, with around 3.6% observed a single time. This specimen was PBMCs, taken on the day of the yellow fever booster vaccination. All receptors derive from a man younger than 35 who received the YFV17D yellow fever vaccine. Both conserved end residues are part of each CDR3. D genes are given only for firm matches. The size field is filled for only some rows; it gives once, few, many or a size class.

V gene: TRBV11-2; J gene: TRBJ1-1; clone size: .; D gene: .; CDR3 protein: CASSSTPNTEAFF; CDR3 DNA: TGTGCCAGCAGCTCAACACCGAACACTGAAGCTTTCTTT
V gene: TRBV6-1; J gene: TRBJ1-2; clone size: few; D gene: .; CDR3 protein: CASRDYGYTF; CDR3 DNA: TGTGCCAGCAGGGATTATGGCTACACCTTC
V gene: TRBV5-1; J gene: TRBJ1-1; clone size: few; D gene: TRBD1; CDR3 protein: CASSSQGQGLMNTEAFF; CDR3 DNA: TGCGCCAGCAGCTCCCAGGGACAGGGCCTCATGAACACTGAAGCTTTCTTT
V gene: TRBV10-3; J gene: TRBJ2-7; clone size: many; D gene: .; CDR3 protein: CAIRGYRAGSYEQYF; CDR3 DNA: TGTGCCATCAGAGGGTATAGGGCGGGGTCCTACGAGCAGTACTTC
V gene: TRBV20-1; J gene: TRBJ1-2; clone size: .; D gene: .; CDR3 protein: CSARDPAVDYGYTF; CDR3 DNA: TGCAGTGCTAGAGATCCGGCCGTAGACTATGGCTACACCTTC
V gene: TRBV18; J gene: TRBJ1-1; clone size: few; D gene: .; CDR3 protein: CASSPHQVMNTEAFF; CDR3 DNA: TGTGCCAGCTCACCACATCAGGTAATGAACACTGAAGCTTTCTTT
V gene: TRBV12-3/TRBV12-4; J gene: TRBJ2-7; clone size: many; D gene: .; CDR3 protein: CASSFSRGNYEQYF; CDR3 DNA: TGTGCCAGCAGTTTTTCACGGGGCAACTACGAGCAGTACTTC
V gene: TRBV7-8; J gene: TRBJ2-1; clone size: many; D gene: .; CDR3 protein: CASSLDSQQFF; CDR3 DNA: TGTGCCAGCAGCTTAGATTCTCAGCAGTTCTTC
V gene: TRBV12-3/TRBV12-4; J gene: TRBJ1-2; clone size: few; D gene: .; CDR3 protein: CASSLALGPLVTF; CDR3 DNA: TGTGCCAGCAGTTTAGCGCTGGGACCTCTGGTCACCTTC
V gene: TRBV4-3; J gene: TRBJ2-7; clone size: few; D gene: TRBD1; CDR3 protein: CASSQDGTGDYEQYF; CDR3 DNA: TGCGCCAGCAGCCAAGACGGGACAGGGGACTACGAGCAGTACTTC
V gene: TRBV4-1; J gene: TRBJ1-2; clone size: few; D gene: .; CDR3 protein: CASSQDRVEYGYTF; CDR3 DNA: TGCGCCAGCAGCCAAGATCGAGTGGAATATGGCTACACCTTC
V gene: TRBV6-5; J gene: TRBJ2-4; clone size: many; D gene: .; CDR3 protein: CASSRQGNIQYF; CDR3 DNA: TGTGCCAGCAGCCGCCAGGGTAACATTCAGTACTTC
V gene: TRBV18; J gene: TRBJ1-4; clone size: .; D gene: .; CDR3 protein: CASSLYPPRGEKLFF; CDR3 DNA: TGTGCCAGCTCACTTTACCCCCCTCGTGGGGAAAAACTGTTTTTT
V gene: TRBV5-1; J gene: TRBJ1-6; clone size: .; D gene: TRBD1; CDR3 protein: CASRETGWSPLHF; CDR3 DNA: TGCGCCAGCAGGGAGACAGGGTGGTCACCCCTCCACTTT
V gene: TRBV5-1; J gene: TRBJ2-7; clone size: few; D gene: .; CDR3 protein: CASSITGTSYEQYF; CDR3 DNA: TGCGCCAGCAGCATAACAGGGACCTCCTACGAGCAGTACTTC
V gene: TRBV5-4; J gene: TRBJ2-2; clone size: .; D gene: TRBD2; CDR3 protein: CASSLGLAGGRTGELFF; CDR3 DNA: TGTGCCAGCAGCTTGGGTCTAGCGGGGGGAAGGACCGGGGAGCTGTTTTTT
V gene: TRBV7-2; J gene: TRBJ2-1; clone size: many; D gene: .; CDR3 protein: CASSESSYNEQFF; CDR3 DNA: TGTGCCAGCAGCGAGAGCTCCTACAATGAGCAGTTCTTC
V gene: TRBV6-2/TRBV6-3; J gene: TRBJ2-5; clone size: .; D gene: .; CDR3 protein: CASRRGGAEETQYF; CDR3 DNA: TGTGCCAGCAGACGAGGGGGGGCCGAGGAGACCCAGTACTTC
V gene: TRBV6-2/TRBV6-3; J gene: TRBJ1-1; clone size: .; D gene: .; CDR3 protein: CASSRSGGDMNTEAFF; CDR3 DNA: TGTGCCAGCAGCCGGTCGGGGGGGGATATGAACACTGAAGCTTTCTTT
V gene: TRBV20-1; J gene: TRBJ1-5; clone size: .; D gene: .; CDR3 protein: CSASEGGGNQPQHF; CDR3 DNA: TGCAGTGCTAGTGAAGGAGGGGGCAATCAGCCCCAGCATTTT
V gene: TRBV9; J gene: TRBJ1-6; clone size: .; D gene: .; CDR3 protein: CASARSSSYNSPLHF; CDR3 DNA: TGTGCCAGCGCCCGTAGCAGCTCCTATAATTCACCCCTCCACTTT
V gene: TRBV19; J gene: TRBJ1-2; clone size: .; D gene: .; CDR3 protein: CASRGDAYGYTF; CDR3 DNA: TGTGCCAGCCGGGGGGACGCTTACGGCTACACCTTC